This T cell receptor (beta chain) was documented in a study of response to subunit inactivated influenza vaccine. Study results and limitations: The authors proposed limited new T cell recruitment per seasonal influenza vaccination.

TCRdb passed the RT-PCR reads through MiXCR, listing each CDR3 protein once. The sample has roughly 570,000 distinct CDR3 sequences; 10% to 15% are singletons. The ends were cut back, 2 bases at V and 8 bases at J, with 13 bases in the middle. Looked up from germline, CDR1 is LGHNA and CDR2 is YSLEER. The CDR3 is 14 residues long. Remarks on this clonotype: As yet, its antigen is unknown.

The chain joins TRBV4-3 to TRBJ1-5; TRBD1 is a possible D gene (5 bases). Sequencing used PBMCs from blood, obtained 40 to 50 days after vaccination. The TCR originated in a man in his forties or fifties who received an inactivated influenza vaccine. CDR3: CASSQSQAFEPQHF. The CDR3 nucleotides are TGCGCCAGCAGCCAATCACAGGCCTTCGAGCCCCAGCATTTT.